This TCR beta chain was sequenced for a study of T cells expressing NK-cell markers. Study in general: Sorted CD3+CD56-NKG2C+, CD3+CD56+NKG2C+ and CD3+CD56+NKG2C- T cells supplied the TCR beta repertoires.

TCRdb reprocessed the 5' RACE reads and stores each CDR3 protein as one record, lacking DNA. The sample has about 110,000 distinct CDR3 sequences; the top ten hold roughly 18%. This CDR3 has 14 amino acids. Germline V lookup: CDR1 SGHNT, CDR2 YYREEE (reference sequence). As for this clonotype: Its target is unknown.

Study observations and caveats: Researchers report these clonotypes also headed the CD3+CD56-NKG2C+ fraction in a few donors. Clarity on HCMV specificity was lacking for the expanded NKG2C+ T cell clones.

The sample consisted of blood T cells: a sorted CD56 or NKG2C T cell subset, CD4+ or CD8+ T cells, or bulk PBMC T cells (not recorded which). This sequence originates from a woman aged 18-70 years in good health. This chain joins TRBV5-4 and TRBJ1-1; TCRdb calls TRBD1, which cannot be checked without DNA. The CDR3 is CASPRGMWNTEAFF.